The TCR beta chain described here comes from a study of blood T cell repertoires in COVID-19. Measured with immunoSEQ multiplex PCR; TCRdb has only the in-frame clones, and not every one. In the table there are about 270,000 clones, just under 90% of which are singletons. The CDR3 runs to 14 residues. Germline-derived CDR1 and CDR2 are LGHNA and YSLEER. Trimming removed 0 bases from V and 2 bases from J, with 8 bases in between. The sequencing sample was made of PBMCs or T cells enriched from blood (not recorded which). The chain joins TRBV4-3 to TRBJ2-7; possibly TRBD1 for D (6 bases). The receptor was isolated from a woman younger than 45 with acute COVID-19. The CDR3 DNA reads as TGCGCCAGCAGCCAAGATACAGGGCCCTACGAGCAGTACTTC. It specifies CASSQDTGPYEQYF.